This T cell receptor beta chain was captured by sequencing in a study of molecular identifiers for immune sequencing clone quantification. TCRdb re-called the PCR reads with MiXCR, one entry per CDR3 protein. This sample has about 500,000 distinct CDR3 sequences; about a fifth occur once, and the top ten carry about 0.78%. The CDR3 consists of 16 residues. Germline V gives CDR1 SNHLY, CDR2 FYNNEI. V was pared by 6 bases and J by 4 bases, with 9 bases of the junction left unmatched. Study-level results: Highly expanded clones may be undercounted when identical TCR molecules share barcodes. Spiked Jurkat TCR RNA equivalent to one cell was reportedly detectable in about a million naive cells.

This clonotype has a handful of counts. Its antigen is not known. The chain couples TRBV2 to TRBJ2-1; 10 bases are shared with TRBD1. Sequencing input: naive CD8+ T cells from blood, with Jurkat cell RNA spiked in. Subset of the sample: FACS-sorted CD8+CD4-CCR7+CD45RA+ naive T cells. This clonotype was obtained from a human donor in good health. Some libraries in this study had Jurkat cell RNA spiked in. The CDR3 loop is CASSNARDRGYNEQFF. For the CDR3, the DNA is TGTGCCAGCAGCAACGCCAGGGACAGGGGTTACAATGAGCAGTTCTTC.